This entry lists 31 T cell receptor beta chains sequenced from one sample in a study of cytomegalovirus exposure and HLA in healthy donors (dated by TCRdb to 2016 to 2017). Library method: the immunoSEQ multiplex PCR assay. Drawn from immuneACCESS, this table holds only the in-frame rearrangements with V and J called that TCRdb kept. Clones are partly lost; checked studies trace under half to an unresolved V gene and leave the rest unexplained. For this sample the table gives some 150,000 clones, of which 70% to 90% were detected only once. About 2.2% of the sample is taken by the ten largest. Sequences were obtained from PBMCs. The receptors here all came from a human donor in good health.

The chain joins TRBV5-1 to TRBJ1-2; TRBD1 might be the D (5 bases). The CDR3 totals 13 residues. The germline V gene encodes CDR1 SGHRS and CDR2 YFSETQ. V lost 6 bases, J lost 6 bases, and 15 bases lay in between. The CDR3 is CASKMDTSNGYTF. CDR3 in DNA: TGCGCCAGCAAGATGGACACCTCCAATGGCTACACCTTC.

This clone was observed once. V gene TRBV30 combines with J gene TRBJ2-2; D possibly corresponds to TRBD1 (6 bases). In germline, CDR1 is GTSNPN, CDR2 SVGIG (reference sequence). The CDR3 contains 17 residues. Trimming cost V 3 bases and J 1 base, with 18 bases left between them. The CDR3 reads CAWRARGGYVNTGELFF. The CDR3 DNA follows: TGTGCCTGGAGGGCCAGGGGCGGGTATGTGAACACCGGGGAGCTGTTTTTT.

The chain joins TRBV5-6 to TRBJ2-5; 7 bases fit TRBD2. The V gene end was trimmed by 4 bases and the J gene end by 7 bases; junction bases not matched to a gene: 13. This CDR3 comprises 15 residues. Germline assignment: CDR1 SGHDT and CDR2 YYEEEE. The CDR3 region has the DNA TGTGCCAGCAGCGATATTGGACGGCCGGGAGGGACCCAGTACTTC. This translates into CASSDIGRPGGTQYF.

DNA of the CDR3: TGTGCCAGCAGTAAAGGGACTAGCTCCTACGAGCAGTACTTC. This gives the protein CASSKGTSSYEQYF. The gene calls are TRBV6-6 and TRBJ2-7, with 8 bases identical to TRBD2. Losses at the gene ends were 5 bases for V and 0 bases for J; bases not matched to a gene: 3. Looked up from germline, CDR1 is MNHNY and CDR2 is SVGAGI (reference sequence). The CDR3 runs 14 residues.

The J gene is TRBJ2-7, the V gene TRBV2, with D possibly TRBD1 on 7 matching bases. The CDR3 consists of 14 residues. Germline V gives CDR1 SNHLY, CDR2 FYNNEI. V was trimmed by 2 bases and J by 0 bases, leaving 8 bases between them. Written as DNA, the CDR3 is TGTGCCAGCAGTGAACAGGGGGGCTCCTACGAGCAGTACTTC. It encodes CASSEQGGSYEQYF. The complete variable domain, with remaining parts taken from reference TRBV2 and TRBJ2-7, reads EPEVTQTPSHQVTQMGQEVILRCVPISNHLYFYWYRQILGQKVEFLVSFYNNEISEKSEIFDDQFSVERPDGSNFTLKIRSTKLEDSAMYFCASSEQGGSYEQYFGPGTRLTVT.

This chain connects TRBV28 to TRBJ1-5; D gene unclear. CDR3 length equals 14 residues. V lost 3 bases and J 4 bases, leaving 10 bases between the germline ends. CDR1 and CDR2 (germline): MDHEN, SYDVKM. The CDR3 coding sequence is TGTGCCAGCAGTTTGGGCAGGCCTAATCAGCCCCAGCATTTT. Residues: CASSLGRPNQPQHF. Complete variable domain (other parts from reference TRBV28 and TRBJ1-5): DVKVTQSSRYLVKRTGEKVFLECVQDMDHENMFWYRQDPGLGLRLIYFSYDVKMKEKGDIPEGYSVSREKKERFSLILESASTNQTSMYLCASSLGRPNQPQHFGDGTRLSIL.

The chain couples TRBV11-2 to TRBJ1-1, with 7 bases identical to TRBD1. The germline CDR1 and CDR2 sequences are SGHAT and FQNNGV. The CDR3 runs to 13 residues. Trimming cost V 2 bases and J 7 bases; bases outside gene matches: 4. The CDR3 here is CASSLTGAGEAFF. CDR3 in DNA: TGTGCCAGCAGCTTAACAGGGGCAGGTGAAGCTTTCTTT.

This chain links TRBV7-2 with TRBJ1-5, with D hard to call. V lost 5 bases to trimming and J lost 4 bases, with 15 bases between them. Germline V gene sequence: CDR1 SGHTA, CDR2 FQGNSA. The CDR3 has 15 residues. The CDR3 sequence: CASSMGRPWNQPQHF. The CDR3 DNA reads TGTGCCAGCAGCATGGGCCGGCCGTGGAATCAGCCCCAGCATTTT.

This clone has only a few counts. This chain links TRBV6-5 with TRBJ1-4; 9 bases fit TRBD1. Germline V gives CDR1 MNHEY, CDR2 SVGAGI. V lost 6 bases and J lost 10; bases outside the gene matches: 3. This CDR3 has 12 residues. CDR3 coding DNA: TGTGCCAGCAGGTCGACAGGGGGAAAACTGTTTTTT. This codes for CASRSTGGKLFF.

The rearrangement joins TRBV7-9 to TRBJ2-7; tentatively, D is TRBD2 (5 bases). V lost 4 bases to trimming and J lost 5 bases, with 9 bases between them. The CDR3 is 12 residues long. Germline V CDR1 and CDR2: SEHNR, FQNEAQ (reference sequence). The CDR3, as DNA: TGTGCCAGCAGCTCGCGGGCGGACGAGCAGTACTTC. It codes for CASSSRADEQYF.

A few counts support this clone. The rearrangement links TRBV2 to TRBJ1-2, with a possible D match to TRBD1 (5 bases). Germline values: CDR1 SNHLY, CDR2 FYNNEI. This CDR3 spans 15 amino acids. The germline V and J ends were trimmed by 6 bases and 7 bases, with 21 bases remaining between them. The DNA of the CDR3 is TGTGCCAGCAGGTCCACCTGGGGCGTTGTTGGTGGCTACACCTTC. This codes for CASRSTWGVVGGYTF.

This clone was seen once. The chain is built from TRBV18 and TRBJ2-5; D is undetermined. The ends were cut back, 0 bases at V and 4 bases at J, with 9 bases in the middle. Germline CDR1 is KGHSH and CDR2 is LQKENI. CDR3 length: 14 residues. CDR3 loop: CASSPPSSRETQYF. The DNA for the CDR3 is TGTGCCAGCTCACCACCAAGCTCGAGAGAGACCCAGTACTTC.

This clone was picked up one time. This chain links TRBV7-2 with TRBJ1-6, with D unresolved. Germline-derived CDR1 and CDR2 are SGHTA and FQGNSA. Trimming removed 1 base from V and 8 bases from J, with 15 bases in between. The CDR3 consists of 16 residues. As DNA, the CDR3 is TGTGCCAGCAGCTTAGTAGCCGGGTCGTTTGATTCACCCCTCCACTTT. It specifies CASSLVAGSFDSPLHF.

V usage is TRBV7-9 and J usage is TRBJ1-5; D remains ambiguous. The CDR3 is 15 residues long. Germline loops: CDR1 SEHNR, CDR2 FQNEAQ (reference sequence). Trimming stripped 3 bases from V and 8 bases from J, with 17 bases between. This CDR3 is CASSFLQHVSKPQHF. Here the CDR3 DNA reads TGTGCCAGCAGCTTTTTGCAACACGTAAGTAAGCCCCAGCATTTT.

The rearrangement joins TRBV27 to TRBJ2-1; TRBD2 matches 10 bases. The CDR3 is 15 residues long. The J segment lost 6 bases and the V segment lost 3 bases, leaving 5 bases of the junction unmatched. The germline CDR1 and CDR2 sequences are MNHEY and SMNVEV (reference sequence). The CDR3 is CASSLGLAGVNEQFF. As DNA, the CDR3 is TGTGCCAGCAGTTTGGGGCTAGCGGGAGTCAATGAGCAGTTCTTC.

The chain links TRBV5-1 to TRBJ2-7; tentatively, D is TRBD2 (6 bases). This CDR3 has 15 residues. With 5 bases removed from V and 2 bases from J, the gap between germline ends came to 17 bases. The germline V gene encodes CDR1 SGHRS and CDR2 YFSETQ. The CDR3 DNA reads TGCGCCAGCAGATTCTCGGGGGAAAAACCCTACGAGCAGTACTTC. Residues: CASRFSGEKPYEQYF.

CDR3 nucleotide sequence: TGTGCCAGCAGTACGGGACAGGGATACTATGGCTACACCTTC. Translating it yields CASSTGQGYYGYTF. This rearrangement joins TRBV27 to TRBJ1-2, with TRBD1 matching 9 bases. The CDR3 consists of 14 residues. CDR1 MNHEY and CDR2 SMNVEV come from the germline V gene (reference sequence). With V trimmed by 5 bases and J by 3 bases, 4 bases remained unmatched.

This chain joins TRBV18 and TRBJ2-7; a weak D match, TRBD2 (6 bases). Germline V CDR1 and CDR2: KGHSH, LQKENI. This CDR3 is built from 15 residues. Trimming removed 8 bases at V and 2 bases at J, with 19 bases between. Here the CDR3 reads CASPPAVAVPYEQYF. CDR3 DNA sequence: TGTGCCAGCCCTCCCGCGGTAGCGGTTCCCTACGAGCAGTACTTC.

The V call is TRBV28, the J call TRBJ1-1, with D hard to call. CDR3 length: 15 residues. Looked up from germline, CDR1 is MDHEN and CDR2 is SYDVKM. Between the trimmed V and J ends, which lost 0 bases and 0 bases, there was a span of 8 bases. CDR3 DNA: TGTGCCAGCAGTTTATGGGGCAGTATGAACACTGAAGCTTTCTTT. Protein product: CASSLWGSMNTEAFF. Full variable domain (rest looked up from reference TRBV28 and TRBJ1-1): DVKVTQSSRYLVKRTGEKVFLECVQDMDHENMFWYRQDPGLGLRLIYFSYDVKMKEKGDIPEGYSVSREKKERFSLILESASTNQTSMYLCASSLWGSMNTEAFFGQGTRLTVV.

The chain links TRBV29-1 to TRBJ1-2; D gene ambiguous. Germline loops: CDR1 SQVTM, CDR2 ANQGSEA. The V gene lost 6 bases and the J gene lost 0 bases, with 11 bases spanning the gap. CDR3 length: 13 residues. The CDR3: CSVETRSNYGYTF. The CDR3 coding sequence is TGCAGCGTAGAGACACGATCTAACTATGGCTACACCTTC.

The chain employs TRBV7-8 and TRBJ1-2, with D perhaps TRBD1 (6 bases). The CDR3 consists of 15 residues. Trimming pared 0 bases from V and 6 bases from J, leaving 14 bases between. Germline V gene lookup returns CDR1 SGHVS and CDR2 FQNEAQ. The CDR3 DNA sequence: TGTGCCAGCAGCTTAGCGCCTAGGGCAGGGGATGGCTACACCTTC. The encoded protein is CASSLAPRAGDGYTF.

V gene TRBV6-1 combines with J gene TRBJ1-5, with D unresolved. The V gene lost 8 bases and the J gene lost 9 bases, with 14 bases spanning the gap. The V gene's germline CDR1 is MNHNS and CDR2 SASEGT. CDR3 size: 12 residues. The CDR3 region has the DNA TGTGCCAGCCAGGTGTCAGTTGGGCCCCAGCATTTT. Translated: CASQVSVGPQHF.

V is TRBV27 and J is TRBJ2-2, with D perhaps matching TRBD1 (5 bases). Germline CDR1 reads MNHEY; CDR2 reads SMNVEV (reference sequence). The CDR3 sequence is 14 residues long. Trimming shortened V by 2 bases and J by 7 bases, and 11 bases separated the two germline ends. The CDR3: CASSLGASGGELFF. Written as DNA, the CDR3 is TGTGCCAGCAGTTTAGGGGCCTCTGGCGGGGAGCTGTTTTTT.

This clone was seen just once. This chain joins TRBV28 and TRBJ2-1; a possible D gene is TRBD2 (6 bases). The CDR3 totals 16 residues. Germline V lookup: CDR1 MDHEN, CDR2 SYDVKM. With 6 bases removed from V and 5 bases from J, the gap between germline ends came to 20 bases. The CDR3 nucleotides read TGTGCCAGCAGGACACGGGGGTGGGAAGTCAACAATGAGCAGTTCTTC. Its protein product is CASRTRGWEVNNEQFF.

V gene TRBV6-1 combines with J gene TRBJ1-2, with D tentatively TRBD1 (6 bases). The V end lost 2 bases, the J end lost 4 bases, and 11 bases lay between the germline ends. The V gene's germline CDR1 is MNHNS and CDR2 SASEGT. The CDR3 length is 14 residues. The CDR3 DNA reads as TGTGCCAGCAGTGAAACTACAGGGATCTATGGCTACACCTTC. As protein: CASSETTGIYGYTF.

The V gene is TRBV19, the J gene TRBJ2-2; D is uncertain. Trimming pared 2 bases from V and 5 bases from J, leaving 15 bases between. This CDR3 has 16 amino acids. Germline loops: CDR1 LNHDA, CDR2 SQIVND (reference sequence). DNA of the CDR3: TGTGCCAGTAGTATAACCCAACACCGATGGACCGGGGAGCTGTTTTTT. This encodes CASSITQHRWTGELFF. Together with reference TRBV19 and TRBJ2-2, the CDR3 gives the full variable domain: DGGITQSPKYLFRKEGQNVTLSCEQNLNHDAMYWYRQDPGQGLRLIYYSQIVNDFQKGDIAEGYSVSREKKESFPLTVTSAQKNPTAFYLCASSITQHRWTGELFFGEGSRLTVL.

The CDR3 sequence is CASRPWMGSTTDTQYF. The DNA for the CDR3 is TGCGCCAGCAGACCCTGGATGGGCAGTACCACAGATACGCAGTATTTT. This rearrangement joins TRBV5-1 to TRBJ2-3; no definite D call. CDR3 length: 16 amino acids. The germline V gene has CDR1 SGHRS and CDR2 YFSETQ. V was cut by 5 bases and J by 2 bases, with 18 bases left in between.

The J gene is TRBJ1-1, the V gene TRBV5-1, with a tentative D call TRBD1 (5 bases). The ends were cut back, 0 bases at V and 1 base at J, with 16 bases in the middle. The CDR3 has 17 residues. From germline, CDR1 is SGHRS and CDR2 YFSETQ. CDR3 sequence reads: CASSLVLGGKENTEAFF. For the CDR3, the DNA is TGCGCCAGCAGCTTGGTTTTGGGGGGGAAAGAGAACACTGAAGCTTTCTTT.

The chain couples TRBV5-1 to TRBJ1-4, with 7 bases identical to TRBD1. The V gene's germline CDR1 is SGHRS and CDR2 YFSETQ. Trimming at V came to 2 bases and at J to 3 bases, leaving 1 base not matched to a gene. The CDR3 runs to 14 residues. The CDR3 region is CASSFGQANEKLFF. Here the CDR3 DNA reads TGCGCCAGCAGCTTCGGACAGGCTAATGAAAAACTGTTTTTT.

The chain joins TRBV19 to TRBJ1-2; D not certain. The V and J ends lost 5 bases and 0 bases respectively, with 13 bases between them. The CDR3 totals 15 residues. Germline CDR1 reads LNHDA; CDR2 reads SQIVND (reference sequence). The CDR3 DNA sequence: TGTGCCAGTAGTGAGGGTGCATACCCTAACTATGGCTACACCTTC. It specifies CASSEGAYPNYGYTF.

V is TRBV29-1 and J is TRBJ2-2, with a possible D match to TRBD1 (6 bases). V was cut by 6 bases and J by 3 bases, with 8 bases left in between. This CDR3 contains 12 residues. Germline V gene data show CDR1 as SQVTM and CDR2 as ANQGSEA. Here the CDR3 reads CSVAGDTGELFF. For the CDR3, the DNA is TGCAGCGTCGCAGGGGACACCGGGGAGCTGTTTTTT.